This T cell receptor beta chain was recovered during a study of cytomegalovirus exposure and HLA in healthy donors. Broader study findings: In vitro confirmation showed three CMV-associated chains to be CMV antigen specific.

V lost 6 bases to trimming and J lost 4 bases, with 9 bases between them. The germline gives CDR1 MDHEN, CDR2 SYDVKM. This CDR3 has 13 residues. With respect to this clone: As yet, its antigen is unknown.

PCR was performed using 60 Vbeta and 13 Jbeta primers. Using immunoSEQ multiplex PCR, the repertoire was profiled, and TCRdb retains in-frame clones only, with some absent. Counted here are 150,000 to 200,000 clones, approximately 80% occurring once; the ten biggest clones make up 6.3%. The sequence was obtained from a male donor in good health and CMV-seropositive. The material sequenced was PBMCs. The chain combines TRBV28 with TRBJ1-4; D gene unclear. As DNA, the CDR3 is TGTGCCAGCAGACGTACAGTTAATGAAAAACTGTTTTTT. Amino acid sequence: CASRRTVNEKLFF.